This T cell receptor (beta chain) came from a study of shared clonotypes between healthy human individuals. For the study at large: The plates for each donor numbered three CD4 naive, three CD4 memory, two CD8 naive and one CD8 memory.

The table lists this clone with a count of one. Its target is unknown. General study points: Among non-shared clonotypes, generation probabilities were lower than among those shared by all four donors.

Every one of the donors was a Caucasian adult that lived in Nashville, Tennessee. Subsets obtained from CD4+ cells comprised CD45RA+ naive and CD45RA-negative memory cells. The V segment lost 4 bases and the J segment 9 bases; nucleotides outside the gene matches: 12. CDR3 length: 15 amino acids. Germline lookup yields CDR1 SGHRS and CDR2 YFSETQ. TCRdb keeps only in-frame clones here, not all; method: immunoSEQ multiplex PCR. The data show a few million clones, over 85% seen once. This TCR was sampled from a man between 18 and 35 years old in good health. Some clones in this sample may be carry-over from other donors' samples. V gene TRBV5-1 combines with J gene TRBJ2-1; 8 nucleotides agree with TRBD1. The sequenced sample was naive CD4+ T cells from PBMCs. The subset here: CD45RA+ positively selected. The CDR3 protein is CASSPRTGRHAEQFF. Written as DNA, the CDR3 is TGCGCCAGCAGCCCTCGGACAGGGAGGCATGCTGAGCAGTTCTTC. The whole variable domain, remainder taken from reference TRBV5-1 and TRBJ2-1, is KAGVTQTPRYLIKTRGQQVTLSCSPISGHRSVSWYQQTPGQGLQFLFEYFSETQRNKGNFPGRFSGRQFSNSRSEMNVSTLELGDSALYLCASSPRTGRHAEQFFGPGTRLTVL.